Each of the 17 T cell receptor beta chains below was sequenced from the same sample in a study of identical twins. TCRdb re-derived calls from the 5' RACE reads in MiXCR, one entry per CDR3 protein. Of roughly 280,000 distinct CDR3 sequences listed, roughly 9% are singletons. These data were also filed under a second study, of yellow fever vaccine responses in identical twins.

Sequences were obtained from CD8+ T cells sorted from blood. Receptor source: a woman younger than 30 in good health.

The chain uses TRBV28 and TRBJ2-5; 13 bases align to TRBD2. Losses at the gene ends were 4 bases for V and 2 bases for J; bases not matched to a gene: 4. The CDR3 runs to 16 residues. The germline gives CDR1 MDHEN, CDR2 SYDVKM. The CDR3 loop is CASSYGTSGEQETQYF. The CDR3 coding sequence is TGTGCCAGCAGTTACGGGACTAGCGGGGAGCAAGAGACCCAGTACTTC. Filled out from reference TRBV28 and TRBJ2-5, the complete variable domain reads DVKVTQSSRYLVKRTGEKVFLECVQDMDHENMFWYRQDPGLGLRLIYFSYDVKMKEKGDIPEGYSVSREKKERFSLILESASTNQTSMYLCASSYGTSGEQETQYFGPGTRLLVL.

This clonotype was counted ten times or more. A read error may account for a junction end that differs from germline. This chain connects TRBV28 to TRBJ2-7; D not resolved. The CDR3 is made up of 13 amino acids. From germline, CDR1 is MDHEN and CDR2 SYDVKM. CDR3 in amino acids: CASSPRTGYEQYF. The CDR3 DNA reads TGCGCCAGCAGCCCACGTACTGGCTACGAGCAGTACTTC.

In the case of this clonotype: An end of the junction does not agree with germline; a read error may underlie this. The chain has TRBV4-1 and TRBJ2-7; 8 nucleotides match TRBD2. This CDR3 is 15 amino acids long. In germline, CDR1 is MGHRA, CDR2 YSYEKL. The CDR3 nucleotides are TGCGCCAGCAGCCCAGGATGGACTAGCTCCTATGAGCAGTACTTC. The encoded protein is CASSPGWTSSYEQYF.

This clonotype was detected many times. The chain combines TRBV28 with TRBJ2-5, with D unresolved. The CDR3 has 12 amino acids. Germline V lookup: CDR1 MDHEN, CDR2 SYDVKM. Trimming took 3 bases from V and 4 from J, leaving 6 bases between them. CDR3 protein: CASSFPGETQYF. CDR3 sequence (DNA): TGTGCCAGCAGTTTTCCGGGAGAGACCCAGTACTTC.

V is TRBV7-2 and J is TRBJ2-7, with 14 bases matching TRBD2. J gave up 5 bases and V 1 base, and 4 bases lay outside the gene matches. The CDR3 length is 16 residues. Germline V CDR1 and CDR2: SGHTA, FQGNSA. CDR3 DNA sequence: TGTGCCAGCAGCTTAGGACTAGCGGGAGGGCCACACGAGCAGTACTTC. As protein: CASSLGLAGGPHEQYF.

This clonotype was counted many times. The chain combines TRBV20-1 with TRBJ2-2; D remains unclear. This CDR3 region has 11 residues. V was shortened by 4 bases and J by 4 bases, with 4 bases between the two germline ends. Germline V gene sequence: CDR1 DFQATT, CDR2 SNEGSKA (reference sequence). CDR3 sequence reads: CSATGTGELFF. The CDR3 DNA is TGCAGTGCTACCGGCACCGGGGAGCTGTTTTTT.

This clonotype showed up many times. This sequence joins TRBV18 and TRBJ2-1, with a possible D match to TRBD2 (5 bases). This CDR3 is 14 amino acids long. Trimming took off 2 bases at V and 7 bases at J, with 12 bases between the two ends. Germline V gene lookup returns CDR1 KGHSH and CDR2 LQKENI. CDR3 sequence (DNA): TGTGCCAGCTCACCAAGTTCGGGGAATAATGAGCAGTTCTTC. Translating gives CASSPSSGNNEQFF.

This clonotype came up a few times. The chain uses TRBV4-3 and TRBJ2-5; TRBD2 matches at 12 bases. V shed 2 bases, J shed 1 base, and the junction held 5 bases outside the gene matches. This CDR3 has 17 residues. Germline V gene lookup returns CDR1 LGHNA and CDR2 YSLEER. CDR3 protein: CASSQISSGRVQETQYF. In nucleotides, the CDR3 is TGCGCCAGCAGCCAAATCTCTAGCGGGAGGGTCCAAGAGACCCAGTACTTC.

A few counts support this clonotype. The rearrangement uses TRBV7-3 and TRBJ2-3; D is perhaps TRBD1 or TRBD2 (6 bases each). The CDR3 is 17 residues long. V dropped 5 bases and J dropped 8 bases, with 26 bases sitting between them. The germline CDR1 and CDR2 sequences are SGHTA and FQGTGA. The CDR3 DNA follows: TGTGCCAGCAGCCCCCCGGGGCTAACGCCGGAGGGGGGTACGCAGTATTTT. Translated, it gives CASSPPGLTPEGGTQYF.

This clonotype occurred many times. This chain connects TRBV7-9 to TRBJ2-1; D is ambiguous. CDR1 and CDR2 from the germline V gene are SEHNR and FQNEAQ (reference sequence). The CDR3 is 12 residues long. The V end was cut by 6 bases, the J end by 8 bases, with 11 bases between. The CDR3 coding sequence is TGTGCCAGCAGAACCTGGAGCGATGAGCAGTTCTTC. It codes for CASRTWSDEQFF.

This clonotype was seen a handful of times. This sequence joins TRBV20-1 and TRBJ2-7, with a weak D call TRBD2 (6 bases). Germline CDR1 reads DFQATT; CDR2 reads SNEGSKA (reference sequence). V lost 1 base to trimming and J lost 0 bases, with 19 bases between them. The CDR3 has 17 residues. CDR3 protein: CSARALNRDSPSYEQYF. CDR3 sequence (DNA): TGCAGTGCTAGAGCCTTAAACCGGGACTCTCCCTCCTACGAGCAGTACTTC.

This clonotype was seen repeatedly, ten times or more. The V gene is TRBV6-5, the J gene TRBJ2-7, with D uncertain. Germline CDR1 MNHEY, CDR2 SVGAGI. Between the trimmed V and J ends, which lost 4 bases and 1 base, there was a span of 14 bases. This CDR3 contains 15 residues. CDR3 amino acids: CASSLLRTRSYEQYF. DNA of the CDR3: TGTGCCAGCAGTTTGCTTCGGACCCGATCCTACGAGCAGTACTTC.

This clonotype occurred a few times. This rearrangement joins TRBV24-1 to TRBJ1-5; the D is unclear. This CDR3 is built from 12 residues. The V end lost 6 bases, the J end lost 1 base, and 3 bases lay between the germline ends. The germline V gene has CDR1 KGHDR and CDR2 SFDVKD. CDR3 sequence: CATSNSNQPQHF. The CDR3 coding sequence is TGTGCCACCAGTAACAGCAATCAGCCCCAGCATTTT.

The CDR3 loop reads CASRDGQGPPQETQYF. The CDR3 DNA follows: TGTGCCAGCAGGGACGGACAGGGGCCCCCCCAAGAGACCCAGTACTTC. The chain has TRBV28 and TRBJ2-5; 9 positions match TRBD1. V dropped 6 bases and J dropped 1; count of bases not matched to a gene: 9. This CDR3 is built from 16 residues. The germline gives CDR1 MDHEN, CDR2 SYDVKM.

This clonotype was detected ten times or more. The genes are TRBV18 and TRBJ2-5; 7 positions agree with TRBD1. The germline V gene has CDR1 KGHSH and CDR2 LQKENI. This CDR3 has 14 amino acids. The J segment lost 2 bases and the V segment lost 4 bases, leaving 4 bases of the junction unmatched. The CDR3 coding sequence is TGTGCCAGCTCACAGACAGGGTCGCAAGAGACCCAGTACTTC. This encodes CASSQTGSQETQYF.

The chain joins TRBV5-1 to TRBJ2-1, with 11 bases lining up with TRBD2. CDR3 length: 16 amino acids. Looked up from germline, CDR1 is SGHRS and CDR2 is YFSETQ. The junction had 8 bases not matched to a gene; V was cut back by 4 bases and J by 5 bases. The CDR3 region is CASSLVAGGFHNEQFF. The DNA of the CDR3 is TGCGCCAGCAGCCTTGTAGCGGGAGGGTTCCACAATGAGCAGTTCTTC.

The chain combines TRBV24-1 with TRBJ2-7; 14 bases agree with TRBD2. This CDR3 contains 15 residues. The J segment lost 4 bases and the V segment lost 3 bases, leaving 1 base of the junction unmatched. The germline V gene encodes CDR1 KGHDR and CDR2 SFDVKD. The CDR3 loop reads CATSDGTSGSYEQYF. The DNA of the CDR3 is TGTGCCACCAGTGATGGGACTAGCGGGAGTTACGAGCAGTACTTC.